This T cell receptor (beta chain) was recovered during a study of graft-versus-host responses after intestinal transplantation. On this clone: The antigen remains unidentified.

Trimming cost V 0 bases and J 1 base, with 10 bases left between them. The CDR3 runs 16 residues. The germline V gene has CDR1 SGDLS and CDR2 YYNGEE. Sequencing used immunoSEQ multiplex PCR; TCRdb keeps in-frame clones, though not all of them. The sample has 20,000 to 25,000 clones, around 94% seen once. Study-wide results and limits: Recipient bone marrow held GvH clones, some seen earlier in ileum or blood.

The TCR comes from a human patient who received an intestinal transplant, so some T cells may come from the graft donor. The chain carries TRBV9 and TRBJ1-4, with D unclear. Here the sequenced sample was PBMCs, taken 156 days after intestinal transplant. The DNA for the CDR3 is TGTGCCAGCAGCGTAGGGGGTGGTAAAACTAATGAAAAACTGTTTTTT. Its protein is CASSVGGGKTNEKLFF. The full variable domain, in which reference TRBV9 and TRBJ1-4 provide the parts outside the CDR3, is DSGVTQTPKHLITATGQRVTLRCSPRSGDLSVYWYQQSLDQGLQFLIQYYNGEERAKGNILERFSAQQFPDLHSELNLSSLELGDSALYFCASSVGGGKTNEKLFFGSGTQLSVL.